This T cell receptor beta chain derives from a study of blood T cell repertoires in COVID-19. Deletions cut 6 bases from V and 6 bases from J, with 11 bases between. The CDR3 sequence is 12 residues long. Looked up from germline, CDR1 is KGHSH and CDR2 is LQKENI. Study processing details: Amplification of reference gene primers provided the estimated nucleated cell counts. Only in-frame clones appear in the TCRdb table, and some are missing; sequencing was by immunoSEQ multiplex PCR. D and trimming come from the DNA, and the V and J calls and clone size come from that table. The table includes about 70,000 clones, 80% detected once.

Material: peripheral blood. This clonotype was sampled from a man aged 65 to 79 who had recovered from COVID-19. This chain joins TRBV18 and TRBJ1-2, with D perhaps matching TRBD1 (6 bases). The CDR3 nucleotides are TGTGCCAGCTCGCAGGACAGAGATGGCTACACCTTC. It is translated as CASSQDRDGYTF.